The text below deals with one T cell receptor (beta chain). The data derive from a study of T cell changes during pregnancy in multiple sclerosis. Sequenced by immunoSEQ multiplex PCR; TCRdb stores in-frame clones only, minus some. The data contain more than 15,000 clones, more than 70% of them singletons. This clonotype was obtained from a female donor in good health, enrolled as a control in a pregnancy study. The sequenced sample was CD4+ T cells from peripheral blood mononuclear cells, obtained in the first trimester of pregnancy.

The chain's CDR3 is CASSIGRDNSPLHF. The CDR3 bases are TGTGCCAGTAGTATCGGCAGGGATAATTCACCCCTCCACTTT. The V call is TRBV19, the J call TRBJ1-6; a weak D match, TRBD1 (5 bases). The CDR3 sequence is 14 residues long. Trimming took 3 bases from V and 5 from J, leaving 8 bases between them. Per the germline V gene, CDR1 is LNHDA and CDR2 is SQIVND (reference sequence). The full variable domain, rest sourced from reference TRBV19 and TRBJ1-6, is DGGITQSPKYLFRKEGQNVTLSCEQNLNHDAMYWYRQDPGQGLRLIYYSQIVNDFQKGDIAEGYSVSREKKESFPLTVTSAQKNPTAFYLCASSIGRDNSPLHFGNGTRLTVT.